Detailed here is one T cell receptor beta chain. Trimming pared 0 bases from V and 7 bases from J, leaving 7 bases between. The CDR3 runs to 13 residues. CDR1 and CDR2 from the germline V gene are SGHVS and FQNEAQ. As originally analysed: Amplifying reference gene primers gave estimates of nucleated cell counts. Profiled with immunoSEQ multiplex PCR; TCRdb holds only in-frame clones, not every one. Clone size and the V and J calls come from that table; the DNA yielded D and trimming. Found here are roughly 150,000 clones, about four fifths of them singletons; the top ten hold around 2.1%. The sample comes from a study of blood T cell repertoires in COVID-19. Overall study context: Samples representing acute and convalescent COVID-19 were sourced from the United States, Italy and Spain. From T cells, B-cell-depleted T cells, or PBMCs came the material, which was cDNA or gDNA.

The genes are TRBV7-8 and TRBJ2-1, with unresolved D. The sequence was obtained from a woman of 80 years or more with acute or convalescent COVID-19. The source material was peripheral blood. CDR3 bases: TGTGCCAGCAGCTTAGCGTCAGGAAATGAGCAGTTCTTC. Translating it yields CASSLASGNEQFF.